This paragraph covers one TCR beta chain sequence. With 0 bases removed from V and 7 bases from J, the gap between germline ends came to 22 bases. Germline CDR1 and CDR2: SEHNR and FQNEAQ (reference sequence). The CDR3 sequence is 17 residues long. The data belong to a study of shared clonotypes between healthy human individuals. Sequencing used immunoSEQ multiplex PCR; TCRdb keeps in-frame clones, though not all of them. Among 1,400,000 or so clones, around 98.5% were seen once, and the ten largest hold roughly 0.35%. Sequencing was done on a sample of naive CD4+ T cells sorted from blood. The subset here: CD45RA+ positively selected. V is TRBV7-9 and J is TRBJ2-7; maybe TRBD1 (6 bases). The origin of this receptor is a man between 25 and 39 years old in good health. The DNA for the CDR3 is TGTGCCAGCAGCTTAGCCGGGACACGGGTTAGCCTAGGTGAGCAGTACTTC. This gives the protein CASSLAGTRVSLGEQYF. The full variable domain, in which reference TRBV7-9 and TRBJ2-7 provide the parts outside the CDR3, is DTGVSQNPRHKITKRGQNVTFRCDPISEHNRLYWYRQTLGQGPEFLTYFQNEAQLEKSRLLSDRFSAERPKGSFSTLEIQRTEQGDSAMYLCASSLAGTRVSLGEQYFGPGTRLTVT.